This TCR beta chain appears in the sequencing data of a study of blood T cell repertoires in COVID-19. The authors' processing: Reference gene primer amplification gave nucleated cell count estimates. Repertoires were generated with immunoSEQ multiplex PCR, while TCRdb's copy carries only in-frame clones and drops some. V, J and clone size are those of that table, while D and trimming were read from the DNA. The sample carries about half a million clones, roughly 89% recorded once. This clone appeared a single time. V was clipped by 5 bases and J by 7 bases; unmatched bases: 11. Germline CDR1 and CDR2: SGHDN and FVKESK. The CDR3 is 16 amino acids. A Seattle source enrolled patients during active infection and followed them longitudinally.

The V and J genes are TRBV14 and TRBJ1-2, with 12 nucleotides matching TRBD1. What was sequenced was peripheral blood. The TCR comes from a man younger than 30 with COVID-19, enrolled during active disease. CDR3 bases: TGTGCCAGCAGCAACCCGGGACAGGGGGCGTTAGGTGGCTACACCTTC. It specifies CASSNPGQGALGGYTF. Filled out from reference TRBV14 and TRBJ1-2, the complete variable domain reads EAGVTQFPSHSVIEKGQTVTLRCDPISGHDNLYWYRRVMGKEIKFLLHFVKESKQDESGMPNNRFLAERTGGTYSTLKVQPAELEDSGVYFCASSNPGQGALGGYTFGSGTRLTVV.